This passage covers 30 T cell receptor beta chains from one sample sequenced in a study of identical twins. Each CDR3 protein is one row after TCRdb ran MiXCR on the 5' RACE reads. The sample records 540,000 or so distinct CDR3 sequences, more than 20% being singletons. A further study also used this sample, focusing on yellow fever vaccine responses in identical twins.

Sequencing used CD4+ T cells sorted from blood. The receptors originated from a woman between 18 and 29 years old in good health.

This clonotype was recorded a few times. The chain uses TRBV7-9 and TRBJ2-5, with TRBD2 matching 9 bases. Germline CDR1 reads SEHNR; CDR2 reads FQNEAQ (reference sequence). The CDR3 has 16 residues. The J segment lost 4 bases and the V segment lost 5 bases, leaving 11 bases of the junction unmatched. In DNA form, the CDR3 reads TGTGCCAGCAGCCCTCCGATAATAGCGGGAGCAGAGACCCAGTACTTC. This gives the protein CASSPPIIAGAETQYF. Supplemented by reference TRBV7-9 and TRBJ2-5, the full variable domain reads DTGVSQNPRHKITKRGQNVTFRCDPISEHNRLYWYRQTLGQGPEFLTYFQNEAQLEKSRLLSDRFSAERPKGSFSTLEIQRTEQGDSAMYLCASSPPIIAGAETQYFGPGTRLLVL.

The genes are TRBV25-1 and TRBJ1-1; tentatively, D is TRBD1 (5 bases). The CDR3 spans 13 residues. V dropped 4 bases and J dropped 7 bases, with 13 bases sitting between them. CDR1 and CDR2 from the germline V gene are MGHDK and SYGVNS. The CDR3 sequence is CASSAIGTGEAFF. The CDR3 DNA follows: TGTGCCAGCAGTGCGATCGGGACCGGTGAAGCTTTCTTT.

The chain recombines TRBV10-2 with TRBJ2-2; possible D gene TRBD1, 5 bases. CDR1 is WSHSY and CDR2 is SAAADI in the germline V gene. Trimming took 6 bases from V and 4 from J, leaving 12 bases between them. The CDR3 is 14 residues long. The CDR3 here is CASRASTATGELFF. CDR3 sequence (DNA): TGCGCCAGCAGAGCGTCGACAGCCACCGGGGAGCTGTTTTTT.

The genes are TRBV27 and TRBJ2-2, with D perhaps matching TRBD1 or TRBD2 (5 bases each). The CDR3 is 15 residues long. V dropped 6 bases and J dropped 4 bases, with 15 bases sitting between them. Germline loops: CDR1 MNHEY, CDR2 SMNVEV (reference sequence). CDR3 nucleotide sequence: TGTGCCAGCAGCCTAGCAGGGTCGAGCACCGGGGAGCTGTTTTTT. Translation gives CASSLAGSSTGELFF.

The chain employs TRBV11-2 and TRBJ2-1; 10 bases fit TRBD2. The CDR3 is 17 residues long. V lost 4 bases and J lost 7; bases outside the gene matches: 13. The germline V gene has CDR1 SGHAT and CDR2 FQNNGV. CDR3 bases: TGTGCCAGCAGCTCGACGAGAGGGCTAGCGGGAGCTAATGAGCAGTTCTTC. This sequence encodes CASSSTRGLAGANEQFF.

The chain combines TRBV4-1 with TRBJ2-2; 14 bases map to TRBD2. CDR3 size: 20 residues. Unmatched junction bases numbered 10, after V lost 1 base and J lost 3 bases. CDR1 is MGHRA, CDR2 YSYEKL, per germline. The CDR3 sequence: CASSQVPGLAGVSYTGELFF. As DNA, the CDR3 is TGCGCCAGCAGCCAAGTACCGGGACTAGCGGGAGTCAGTTACACCGGGGAGCTGTTTTTT.

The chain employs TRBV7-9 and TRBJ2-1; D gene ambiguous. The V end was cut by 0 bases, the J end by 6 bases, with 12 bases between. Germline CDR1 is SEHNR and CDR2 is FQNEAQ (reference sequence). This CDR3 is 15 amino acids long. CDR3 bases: TGTGCCAGCAGCTTAGCCCCGCTCGTACGCAATGAGCAGTTCTTC. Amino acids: CASSLAPLVRNEQFF.

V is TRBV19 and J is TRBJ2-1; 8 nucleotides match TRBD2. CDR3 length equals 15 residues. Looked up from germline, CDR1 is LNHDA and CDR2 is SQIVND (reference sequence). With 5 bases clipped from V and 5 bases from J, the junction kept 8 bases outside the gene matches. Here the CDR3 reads CASSPQAGENNEQFF. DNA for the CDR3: TGTGCCAGTAGTCCGCAAGCGGGGGAAAACAATGAGCAGTTCTTC.

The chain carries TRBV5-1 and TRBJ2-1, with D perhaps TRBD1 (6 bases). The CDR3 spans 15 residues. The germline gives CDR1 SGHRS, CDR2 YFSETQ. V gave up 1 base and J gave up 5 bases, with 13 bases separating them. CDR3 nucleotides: TGCGCCAGCAGCTTGACAGGGTTTTCGAACAATGAGCAGTTCTTC. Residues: CASSLTGFSNNEQFF.

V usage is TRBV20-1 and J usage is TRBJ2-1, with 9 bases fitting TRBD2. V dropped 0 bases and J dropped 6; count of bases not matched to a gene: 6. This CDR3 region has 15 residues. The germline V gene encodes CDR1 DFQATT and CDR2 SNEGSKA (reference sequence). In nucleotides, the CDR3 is TGCAGTGCTAGAGATCCGGCGGGAGGGCTCAATGAGCAGTTCTTC. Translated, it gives CSARDPAGGLNEQFF.

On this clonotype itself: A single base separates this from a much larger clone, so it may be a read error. In nucleotides, the CDR3 is TGCAGTGCTAGAGATTTTTTGTTGGGCACAGATACGCAGTATTTT. Protein: CSARDFLLGTDTQYF. The V call is TRBV20-1, the J call TRBJ2-3; D gene ambiguous. The V and J ends lost 0 bases and 1 base respectively, with 11 bases between them. Germline V CDR1 and CDR2: DFQATT, SNEGSKA (reference sequence). This CDR3 has 15 amino acids.

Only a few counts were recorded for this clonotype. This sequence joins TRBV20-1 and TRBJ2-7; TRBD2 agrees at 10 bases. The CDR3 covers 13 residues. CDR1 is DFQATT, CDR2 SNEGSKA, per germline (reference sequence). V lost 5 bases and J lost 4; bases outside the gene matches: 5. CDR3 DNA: TGCAGTGCTTTTAGCGGGGGGTCTTACGAGCAGTACGTC. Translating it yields CSAFSGGSYEQYV.

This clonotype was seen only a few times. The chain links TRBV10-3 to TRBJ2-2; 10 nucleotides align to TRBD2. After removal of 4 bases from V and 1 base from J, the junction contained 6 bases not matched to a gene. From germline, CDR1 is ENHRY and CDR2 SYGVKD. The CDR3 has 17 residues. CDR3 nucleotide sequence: TGTGCCATCAGTGTGGCTAGCGGGAGTTGGAACACCGGGGAGCTGTTTTTT. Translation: CAISVASGSWNTGELFF.

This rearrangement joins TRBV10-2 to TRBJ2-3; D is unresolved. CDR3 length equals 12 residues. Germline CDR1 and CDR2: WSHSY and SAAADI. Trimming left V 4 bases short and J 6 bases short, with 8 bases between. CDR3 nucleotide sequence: TGCGCCAGCAGTGCCCCCTCCGATACGCAGTATTTT. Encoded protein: CASSAPSDTQYF.

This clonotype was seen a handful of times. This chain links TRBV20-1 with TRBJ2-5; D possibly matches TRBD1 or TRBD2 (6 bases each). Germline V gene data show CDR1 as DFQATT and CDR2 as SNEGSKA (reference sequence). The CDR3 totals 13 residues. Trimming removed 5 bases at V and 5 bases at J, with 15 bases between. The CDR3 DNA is TGCAGTGCTGCGGGACATAGGTCGGAGACCCAGTACTTC. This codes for CSAAGHRSETQYF.

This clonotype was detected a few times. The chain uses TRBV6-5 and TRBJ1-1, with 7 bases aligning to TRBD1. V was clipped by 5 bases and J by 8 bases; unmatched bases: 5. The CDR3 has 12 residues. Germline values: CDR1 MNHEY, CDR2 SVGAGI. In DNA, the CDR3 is TGTGCCAGCAGTCATCGGGGACAGGAAGCTTTCTTT. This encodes CASSHRGQEAFF.

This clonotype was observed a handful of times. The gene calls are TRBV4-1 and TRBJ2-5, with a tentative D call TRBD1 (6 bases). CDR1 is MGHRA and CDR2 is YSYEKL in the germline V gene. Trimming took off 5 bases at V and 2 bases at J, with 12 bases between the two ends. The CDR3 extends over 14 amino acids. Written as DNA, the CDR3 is TGCGCCAGCAGCTTGGCACAGGGACAAGAGACCCAGTACTTC. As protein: CASSLAQGQETQYF.

CDR3 amino acids: CSASGDEQFF. The CDR3 region has the DNA TGCAGTGCTAGCGGGGATGAGCAGTTCTTC. The chain is built from TRBV20-1 and TRBJ2-1; D is perhaps TRBD2 (5 bases). Looked up from germline, CDR1 is DFQATT and CDR2 is SNEGSKA (reference sequence). The CDR3 is 10 residues long. V lost 3 bases, J lost 8 bases, and 5 bases lay in between.

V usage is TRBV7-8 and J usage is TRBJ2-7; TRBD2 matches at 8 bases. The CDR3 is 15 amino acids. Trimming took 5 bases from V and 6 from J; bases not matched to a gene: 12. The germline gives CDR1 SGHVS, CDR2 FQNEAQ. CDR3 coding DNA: TGTGCCAGCAGCAGCTCCGGTCGGGGGGGAGGCGAGCAGTACTTC. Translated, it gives CASSSSGRGGGEQYF.

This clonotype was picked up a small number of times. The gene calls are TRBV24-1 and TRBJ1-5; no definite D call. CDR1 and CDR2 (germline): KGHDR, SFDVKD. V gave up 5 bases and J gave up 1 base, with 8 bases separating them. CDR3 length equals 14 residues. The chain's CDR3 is CATSVAASNQPQHF. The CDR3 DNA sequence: TGTGCCACCAGTGTGGCAGCGAGCAATCAGCCCCAGCATTTT.

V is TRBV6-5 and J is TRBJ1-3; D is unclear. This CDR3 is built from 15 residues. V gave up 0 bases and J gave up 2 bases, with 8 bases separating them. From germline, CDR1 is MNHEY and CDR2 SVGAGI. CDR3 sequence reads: CASSYSMKTGNTIYF. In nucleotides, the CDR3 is TGTGCCAGCAGTTACTCGATGAAAACTGGAAACACCATATATTTT.

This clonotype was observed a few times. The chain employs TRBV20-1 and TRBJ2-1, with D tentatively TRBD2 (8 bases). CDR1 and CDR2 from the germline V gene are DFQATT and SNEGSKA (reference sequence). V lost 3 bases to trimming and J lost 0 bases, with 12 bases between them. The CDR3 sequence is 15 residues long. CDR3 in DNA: TGCAGTGCTAGCGGGAGGGACAGCTCCTACAATGAGCAGTTCTTC. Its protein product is CSASGRDSSYNEQFF.

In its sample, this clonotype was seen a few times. CDR3 in amino acids: CASSSSGGAGDTQYF. The CDR3 DNA reads TGCGCCAGCAGCTCTAGCGGGGGGGCCGGAGATACGCAGTATTTT. The chain carries TRBV5-1 and TRBJ2-3; 12 bases align to TRBD2. V dropped 3 bases and J dropped 5; count of bases not matched to a gene: 4. The germline V gene has CDR1 SGHRS and CDR2 YFSETQ. The CDR3 spans 15 residues.

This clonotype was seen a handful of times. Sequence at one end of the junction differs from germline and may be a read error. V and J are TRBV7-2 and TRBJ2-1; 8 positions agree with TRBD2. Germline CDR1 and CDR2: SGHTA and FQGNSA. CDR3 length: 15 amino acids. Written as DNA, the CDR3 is TGTGCCACCAGCCGGGGGGGTTACTCCTACAATGAGCAGTTCTTC. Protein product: CATSRGGYSYNEQFF.

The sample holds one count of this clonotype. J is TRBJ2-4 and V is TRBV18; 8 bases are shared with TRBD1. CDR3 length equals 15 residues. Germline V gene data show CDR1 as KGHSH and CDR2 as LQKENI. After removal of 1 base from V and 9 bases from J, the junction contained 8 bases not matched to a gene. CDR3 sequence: CASSPQGQGVVIQYF. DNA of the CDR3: TGTGCCAGCTCACCACAAGGACAGGGAGTGGTCATTCAGTACTTC.

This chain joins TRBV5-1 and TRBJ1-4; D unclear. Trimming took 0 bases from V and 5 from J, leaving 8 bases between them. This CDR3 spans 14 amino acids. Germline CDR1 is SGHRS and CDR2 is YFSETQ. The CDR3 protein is CASSLEGNNEKLFF. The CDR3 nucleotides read TGCGCCAGCAGCTTGGAAGGTAACAATGAAAAACTGTTTTTT.

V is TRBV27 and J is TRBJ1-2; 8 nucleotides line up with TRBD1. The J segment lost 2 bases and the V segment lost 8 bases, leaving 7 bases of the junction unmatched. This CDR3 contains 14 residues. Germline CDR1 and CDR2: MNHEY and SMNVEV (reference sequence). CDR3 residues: CASGKQGVNYGYTF. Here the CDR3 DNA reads TGTGCCAGCGGTAAACAGGGGGTCAACTATGGCTACACCTTC.

The CDR3 nucleotides are TGTGCCATCACAAGACAGGGTAACACCGGGGAGCTGTTTTTT. This gives the protein CAITRQGNTGELFF. This chain links TRBV10-3 with TRBJ2-2, with 7 positions matching TRBD1. Germline CDR1 ENHRY, CDR2 SYGVKD. V gave up 7 bases and J gave up 2 bases; unmatched junction bases: 4. The CDR3 has 14 residues.

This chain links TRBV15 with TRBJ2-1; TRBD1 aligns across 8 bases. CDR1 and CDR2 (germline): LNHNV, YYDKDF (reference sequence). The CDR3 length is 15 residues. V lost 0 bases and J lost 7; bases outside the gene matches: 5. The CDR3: CATSREQGVGNEQFF. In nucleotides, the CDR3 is TGTGCCACCAGCAGAGAACAGGGGGTAGGGAATGAGCAGTTCTTC. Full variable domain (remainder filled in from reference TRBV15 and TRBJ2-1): DAMVIQNPRYQVTQFGKPVTLSCSQTLNHNVMYWYQQKSSQAPKLLFHYYDKDFNNEADTPDNFQSRRPNTSFCFLDIRSPGLGDTAMYLCATSREQGVGNEQFFGPGTRLTVL.

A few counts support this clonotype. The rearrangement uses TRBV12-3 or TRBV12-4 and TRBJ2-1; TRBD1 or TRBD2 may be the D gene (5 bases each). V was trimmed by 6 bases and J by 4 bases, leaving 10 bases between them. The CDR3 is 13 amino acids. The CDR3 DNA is TGTGCCAGCAGCCAGGGAGTTTACAATGAGCAGTTCTTC. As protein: CASSQGVYNEQFF.